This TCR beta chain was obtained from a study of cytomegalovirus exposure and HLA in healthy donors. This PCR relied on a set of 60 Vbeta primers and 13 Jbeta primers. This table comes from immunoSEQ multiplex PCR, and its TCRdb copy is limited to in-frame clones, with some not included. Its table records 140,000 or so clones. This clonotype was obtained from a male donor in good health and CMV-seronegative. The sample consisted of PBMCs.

CDR3 in DNA: TGTGCCAGCAGCCTCCCCTCTAGCACAGATACGCAGTATTTT. Translating gives CASSLPSSTDTQYF. The chain joins TRBV14 to TRBJ2-3; D gene uncertain. V dropped 4 bases and J dropped 0 bases, with 8 bases sitting between them. Germline assignment: CDR1 SGHDN and CDR2 FVKESK. There are 14 residues in the CDR3. Variable domain in full (rest from reference TRBV14 and TRBJ2-3): EAGVTQFPSHSVIEKGQTVTLRCDPISGHDNLYWYRRVMGKEIKFLLHFVKESKQDESGMPNNRFLAERTGGTYSTLKVQPAELEDSGVYFCASSLPSSTDTQYFGPGTRLTVL.